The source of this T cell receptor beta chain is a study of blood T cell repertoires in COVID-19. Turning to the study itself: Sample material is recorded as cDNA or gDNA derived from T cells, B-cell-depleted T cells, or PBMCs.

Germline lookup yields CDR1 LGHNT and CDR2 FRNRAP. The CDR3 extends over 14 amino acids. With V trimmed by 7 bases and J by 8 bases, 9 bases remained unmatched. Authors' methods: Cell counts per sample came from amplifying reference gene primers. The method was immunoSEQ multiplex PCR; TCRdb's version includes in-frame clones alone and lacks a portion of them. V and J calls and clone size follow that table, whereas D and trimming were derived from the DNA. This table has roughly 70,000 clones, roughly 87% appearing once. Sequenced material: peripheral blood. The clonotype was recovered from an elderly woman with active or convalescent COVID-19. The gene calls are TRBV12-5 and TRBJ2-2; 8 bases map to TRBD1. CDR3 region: CASARGLIQGELFF. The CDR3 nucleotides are TGTGCTAGTGCCAGGGGGCTAATACAAGGGGAGCTGTTTTTT.